One sample yielded the 17 T cell receptor beta chains listed below, sequenced in a study of blood T cell repertoires in COVID-19. The method was immunoSEQ multiplex PCR; TCRdb's version includes in-frame clones alone and lacks a portion of them. This sample has about 140,000 clones, with 75% to 85% found just once. Material: peripheral blood. These receptor sequences come from a man in his sixties with active or convalescent COVID-19.

The V call is TRBV6-5, the J call TRBJ1-2; 9 bases agree with TRBD1. V was pared by 5 bases and J by 4 bases, with 8 bases of the junction left unmatched. The CDR3 spans 15 residues. Germline V lookup: CDR1 MNHEY, CDR2 SVGAGI. This CDR3 is CASSPGTGLGYGYTF. The CDR3 DNA is TGTGCCAGCAGTCCCGGGACAGGGCTCGGCTATGGCTACACCTTC.

CDR3 coding DNA: TGTGCCAGCAGACGGGACAGGGGGGATTTTGGCTACACCTTC. Translation: CASRRDRGDFGYTF. The chain employs TRBV6-5 and TRBJ1-2; 11 positions agree with TRBD1. Trimming took 6 bases from V and 7 from J; bases not matched to a gene: 7. The CDR3 has 14 residues. Germline-derived CDR1 and CDR2 are MNHEY and SVGAGI.

The CDR3 spells CASSDSTTGGYGYTF. The CDR3 DNA reads as TGTGCCAGCAGTGACTCGACGACAGGGGGCTATGGCTACACCTTC. The chain has TRBV6-4 and TRBJ1-2; 9 bases line up with TRBD1. Trimming cost V 0 bases and J 4 bases; bases outside gene matches: 3. The CDR3 runs 15 residues. CDR1 is MRHNA, CDR2 SNTAGT, per germline.

The gene calls are TRBV15 and TRBJ2-1; 10 nucleotides align to TRBD2. Germline assignment: CDR1 LNHNV and CDR2 YYDKDF (reference sequence). The CDR3 is 17 amino acids. J gave up 7 bases and V 1 base, and 10 bases lay outside the gene matches. CDR3 DNA sequence: TGTGCCACCAGCAGAGGGGGCCCTAGCGGGGGTACAAATGAGCAGTTCTTC. Translation: CATSRGGPSGGTNEQFF.

This chain connects TRBV2 to TRBJ2-1; 11 bases align to TRBD1. Per germline, CDR1 SNHLY and CDR2 FYNNEI. CDR3 length: 14 residues. Germline trimming cut 5 bases from V and 5 bases from J; bases unmatched to any gene: 2. The DNA for the CDR3 is TGTGCCAGCAGTTGGGACAGGGGGGACAATGAGCAGTTCTTC. Translation gives CASSWDRGDNEQFF.

The V and J genes are TRBV4-1 and TRBJ2-7; no clear D gene. V dropped 0 bases and J dropped 2 bases, with 11 bases sitting between them. Germline V gives CDR1 MGHRA, CDR2 YSYEKL. This CDR3 spans 15 amino acids. The CDR3: CASSQDSWQTYEQYF. Written as DNA, the CDR3 is TGCGCCAGCAGCCAAGACTCGTGGCAGACCTACGAGCAGTACTTC.

The chain uses TRBV10-3 and TRBJ2-7; D is possibly TRBD1 (6 bases). The CDR3 contains 15 residues. Germline CDR1 and CDR2: ENHRY and SYGVKD. V was shortened by 2 bases and J by 2 bases, with 13 bases between the two germline ends. CDR3 sequence reads: CAISEPTRQAYEQYF. For the CDR3, the DNA is TGTGCCATCAGTGAGCCGACCCGACAGGCCTACGAGCAGTACTTC.

The CDR3 spells CASSPGWDRSIRDEVEKLFF. CDR3 nucleotides: TGCGCCAGCAGCCCCGGTTGGGACAGGTCGATCCGAGACGAAGTTGAAAAACTGTTTTTT. The V gene is TRBV5-1, the J gene TRBJ1-4, with 8 bases matching TRBD1. Germline V gene data show CDR1 as SGHRS and CDR2 as YFSETQ. CDR3 length: 20 amino acids. Trimming took 4 bases from V and 7 from J; bases not matched to a gene: 24. Based on the CDR3 plus reference TRBV5-1 and TRBJ1-4, the full variable domain is KAGVTQTPRYLIKTRGQQVTLSCSPISGHRSVSWYQQTPGQGLQFLFEYFSETQRNKGNFPGRFSGRQFSNSRSEMNVSTLELGDSALYLCASSPGWDRSIRDEVEKLFFGSGTQLSVL.

The J gene is TRBJ1-1, the V gene TRBV18, with D maybe TRBD1 (5 bases). The V gene's germline CDR1 is KGHSH and CDR2 LQKENI. Trimming left V 6 bases short and J 5 bases short, with 19 bases between. This CDR3 is built from 15 residues. The CDR3 loop reads CASSPRRGESTEAFF. The DNA of the CDR3 is TGTGCCAGCTCGCCTCGACGGGGGGAGAGTACTGAAGCTTTCTTT.

This clone was picked up a small number of times. This chain joins TRBV3-1 (or the pseudogene TRBV3-2) and TRBJ1-1, with 9 bases fitting TRBD1. The V segment lost 7 bases and the J segment 7 bases; nucleotides outside the gene matches: 4. The CDR3 extends over 12 amino acids. The germline V gene has CDR1 LGHDT and CDR2 YNNKEL (reference sequence). CDR3 DNA sequence: TGTGCCAGCACGGGACAGGGACTTGAAGCTTTCTTT. This encodes CASTGQGLEAFF.

This chain joins TRBV10-2 and TRBJ1-5, with D unclear. Germline CDR1 is WSHSY and CDR2 is SAAADI. This CDR3 is 13 amino acids long. Trimming pared 5 bases from V and 6 bases from J, leaving 11 bases between. CDR3 in amino acids: CASSLGLSQPQHF. The DNA of the CDR3 is TGCGCCAGCAGTCTAGGATTATCTCAGCCCCAGCATTTT.

The V gene is TRBV19, the J gene TRBJ1-1; 7 nucleotides align to TRBD1. V trimming: 5 bases; J trimming: 8 bases; junction bases outside the gene matches: 11. CDR3 length equals 14 residues. Germline CDR1 LNHDA, CDR2 SQIVND (reference sequence). The chain's CDR3 is CASSHRRTGQEAFF. The DNA of the CDR3 is TGTGCCAGTAGTCACCGAAGGACAGGTCAAGAAGCTTTCTTT.

The chain recombines TRBV6-5 with TRBJ1-3; TRBD1 might be the D (5 bases). Germline V CDR1 and CDR2: MNHEY, SVGAGI. This CDR3 spans 15 amino acids. Trimming removed 6 bases at V and 2 bases at J, with 14 bases between. The CDR3 reads CASSLYKGTGNTIYF. CDR3 coding DNA: TGTGCCAGCAGCCTTTATAAGGGGACTGGAAACACCATATATTTT.

This chain connects TRBV5-6 to TRBJ1-2; no reliable D call. V was pared by 4 bases and J by 0 bases, with 16 bases between. The CDR3 covers 16 residues. Germline V lookup: CDR1 SGHDT, CDR2 YYEEEE. The CDR3 DNA is TGTGCCAGCAGCGATATTACCGGGAGAGCTAACTATGGCTACACCTTC. It yields the protein CASSDITGRANYGYTF.

In this sample, this clone turned up a few times. This chain uses TRBV19 with TRBJ1-1; D perhaps matches TRBD1 (6 bases). Trimming shortened V by 5 bases and J by 1 base, and 8 bases separated the two germline ends. The CDR3 totals 13 residues. Germline-derived CDR1 and CDR2 are LNHDA and SQIVND (reference sequence). The CDR3 region has the DNA TGTGCCAGTAGTTTACAGGGGAACACTGAAGCTTTCTTT. Protein sequence: CASSLQGNTEAFF.

This clone was seen only once. This chain links TRBV6-1 with TRBJ2-5, with a tentative D call TRBD2 (5 bases). This CDR3 has 14 amino acids. The germline V gene encodes CDR1 MNHNS and CDR2 SASEGT. V dropped 2 bases and J dropped 5 bases, with 12 bases sitting between them. This chain's CDR3 is CASSEWQSGETQYF. DNA for the CDR3: TGTGCCAGCAGTGAATGGCAGTCGGGGGAGACCCAGTACTTC.

This chain uses TRBV27 with TRBJ1-5; D unresolved. Looked up from germline, CDR1 is MNHEY and CDR2 is SMNVEV (reference sequence). This CDR3 region has 14 residues. Trimming removed 3 bases from V and 1 base from J, with 7 bases in between. CDR3 nucleotide sequence: TGTGCCAGCAGTTTTCAACAGAGCAATCAGCCCCAGCATTTT. This codes for CASSFQQSNQPQHF.